This T cell receptor beta chain originates from a study of graft-versus-host responses after intestinal transplantation. Study in general: Among the recipients, transplants were multivisceral, liver-intestinal, or isolated intestinal. Every recipient had anti-thymocyte globulin induction and approximately three years of tacrolimus plus steroids. Broader study findings: There was an association between peak levels of circulating GvH clones and early post-transplant HvG declines.

Produced via immunoSEQ multiplex PCR; TCRdb's table is partial and in-frame only. Among around 99,000 clones listed, approximately 94% were seen once. There are a few counts of this clone. As yet, its antigen is unknown. Germline V lookup: CDR1 SGHNT, CDR2 YENEEA. The CDR3 is 12 amino acids. V was cut by 3 bases and J by 4 bases, with 7 bases left in between. The TCR sequence derives from a human donor who received an intestinal transplant. This chain joins TRBV11-3 and TRBJ2-7, with unresolved D. Sequenced here: unstimulated CD8+ T cells sorted from spleen or lymph node cells, sampled before intestinal transplant. Written as DNA, the CDR3 is TGTGCCAGCAGCTTTGCGGCGTACGAGCAGTACTTC. Residues: CASSFAAYEQYF.